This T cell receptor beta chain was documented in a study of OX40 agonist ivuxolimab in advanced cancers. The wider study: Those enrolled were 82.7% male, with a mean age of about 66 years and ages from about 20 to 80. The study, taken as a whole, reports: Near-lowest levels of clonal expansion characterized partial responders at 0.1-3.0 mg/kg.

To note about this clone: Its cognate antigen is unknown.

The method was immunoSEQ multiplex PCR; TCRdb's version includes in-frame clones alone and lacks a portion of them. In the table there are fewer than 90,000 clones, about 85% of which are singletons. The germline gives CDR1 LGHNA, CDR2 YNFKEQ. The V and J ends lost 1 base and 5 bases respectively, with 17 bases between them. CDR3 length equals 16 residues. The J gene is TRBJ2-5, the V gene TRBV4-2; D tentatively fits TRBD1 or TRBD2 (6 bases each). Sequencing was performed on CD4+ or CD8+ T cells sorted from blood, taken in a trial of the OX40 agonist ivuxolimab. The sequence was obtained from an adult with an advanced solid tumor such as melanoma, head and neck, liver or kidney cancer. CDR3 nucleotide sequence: TGTGCCAGCAGCCAAGGCGGAGGGCCAGGGGTTGAGACCCAGTACTTC. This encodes CASSQGGGPGVETQYF.